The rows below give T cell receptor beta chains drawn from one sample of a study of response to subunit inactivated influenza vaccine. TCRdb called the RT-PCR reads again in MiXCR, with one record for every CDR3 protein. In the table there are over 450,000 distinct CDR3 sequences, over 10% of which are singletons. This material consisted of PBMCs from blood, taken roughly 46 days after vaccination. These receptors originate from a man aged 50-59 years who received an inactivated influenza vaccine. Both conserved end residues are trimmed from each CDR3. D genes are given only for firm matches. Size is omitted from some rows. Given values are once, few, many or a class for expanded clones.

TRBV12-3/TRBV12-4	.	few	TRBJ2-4	ASSLPGLLIQY
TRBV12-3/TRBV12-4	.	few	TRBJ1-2	ASSSAQGQRSYGYT
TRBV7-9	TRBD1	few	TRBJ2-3	ASSLQGAGTDTQY
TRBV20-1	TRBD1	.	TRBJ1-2	SAADRDRGSPGYT
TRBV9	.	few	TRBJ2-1	ASSVVPSTNYNEQF
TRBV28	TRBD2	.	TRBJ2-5	ASKPVAGGAGETQY
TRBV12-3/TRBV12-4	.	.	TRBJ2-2	ASSLGQTLGGELF
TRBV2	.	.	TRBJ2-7	ASTRDTSRSTEQY
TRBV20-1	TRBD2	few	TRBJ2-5	SVRLAGAHETQY
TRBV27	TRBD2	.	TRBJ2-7	ASSEYGASGIQFSYEQY
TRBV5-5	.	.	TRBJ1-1	ASSLWKGTEAF
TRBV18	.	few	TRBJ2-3	ASAIYDSTQY
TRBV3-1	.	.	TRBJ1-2	ASSQAVDYGYT
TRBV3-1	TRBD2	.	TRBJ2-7	ASSHTGTTSYEQY
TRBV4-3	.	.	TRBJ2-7	ASSQEWSPGYEQY
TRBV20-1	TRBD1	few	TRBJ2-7	SAWTNRGKDEQY
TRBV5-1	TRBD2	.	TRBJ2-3	ASSWRAGLSDTQY
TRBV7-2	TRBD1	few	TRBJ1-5	ASSLGQGVDQPQH
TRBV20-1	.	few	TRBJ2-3	SARAGSDTQY
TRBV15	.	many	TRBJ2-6	ATSISGAGANVLT
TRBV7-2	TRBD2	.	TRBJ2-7	ASSLAIAGVYEQY
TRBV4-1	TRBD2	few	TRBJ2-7	ASSLSYSGGLYEQY
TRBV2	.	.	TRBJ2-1	ASTGPNQPRNEQF
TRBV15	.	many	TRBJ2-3	ATSREAVYTQY
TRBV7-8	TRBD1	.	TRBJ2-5	ASSTRQGGTQY
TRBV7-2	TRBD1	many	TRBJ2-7	ASSLARGPYEQY
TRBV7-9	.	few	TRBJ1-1	ASSTRDGYTEAF
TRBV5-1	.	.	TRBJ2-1	ASGQGRAGVGYNEQF
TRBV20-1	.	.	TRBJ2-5	SAPGSREQTQY
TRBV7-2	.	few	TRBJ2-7	ASSRAGTAGEQY
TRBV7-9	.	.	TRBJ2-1	ASSLRNHNEQF
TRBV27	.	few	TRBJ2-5	ASSRPGEETQY
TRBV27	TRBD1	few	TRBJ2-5	AIGQGGKTQY
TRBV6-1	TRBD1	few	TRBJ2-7	ASRVYGTGYEQY
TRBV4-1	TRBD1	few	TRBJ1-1	ASSQVGGSTEAF
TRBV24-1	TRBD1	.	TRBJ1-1	ATSDSRDRGMNTEAF
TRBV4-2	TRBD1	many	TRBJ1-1	ASSQERDRGAF
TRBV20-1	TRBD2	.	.	SASLAGALSEQF
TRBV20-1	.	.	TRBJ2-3	SALDQEATDTQY
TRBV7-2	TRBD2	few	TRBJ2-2	ASSLALAGGPGGELF
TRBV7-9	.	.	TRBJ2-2	ASSWTLTGELF
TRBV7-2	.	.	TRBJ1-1	ASSRVGTLNTEAF